The 16 T cell receptor beta chains given below trace back to one sample, sequenced in a study of blood T cells in healthy people across ages. A second 7 to 11 cycle PCR used barcoded and J-beta primers. TCRdb reprocessed the 5' RACE reads with MiXCR, giving one entry per CDR3 protein. The table records hundreds of thousands of distinct CDR3 sequences, roughly 64% of them present only once. Sequencing was performed on blood. Every receptor here comes from a man aged 25 to 40 in good health.

V and J are TRBV29-1 and TRBJ2-5; D is undetermined. This CDR3 has 12 residues. Looked up from germline, CDR1 is SQVTM and CDR2 is ANQGSEA. Trimming cost V 3 bases and J 0 bases, with 5 bases left between them. CDR3: CSVEGNQETQYF. The CDR3 DNA reads as TGCAGCGTTGAGGGGAACCAAGAGACCCAGTACTTC.

This clonotype was picked up a small number of times. The rearrangement links TRBV27 to TRBJ2-5; D is possibly TRBD1 or TRBD2 (5 bases each). V lost 6 bases to trimming and J lost 0 bases, with 17 bases between them. The CDR3 has 16 residues. The V gene's germline CDR1 is MNHEY and CDR2 SMNVEV (reference sequence). The DNA of the CDR3 is TGTGCCAGCAGCGTCTCCGGGACGTCATACCAAGAGACCCAGTACTTC. This codes for CASSVSGTSYQETQYF.

This clonotype was counted a few times. This chain joins TRBV20-1 and TRBJ2-7; 8 positions agree with TRBD1. The V gene end was trimmed by 7 bases and the J gene end by 3 bases; junction bases not matched to a gene: 14. Per the germline V gene, CDR1 is DFQATT and CDR2 is SNEGSKA (reference sequence). This CDR3 has 15 residues. CDR3 loop: CSVAIETGAGYEQYF. CDR3 DNA sequence: TGCAGTGTCGCAATCGAGACAGGGGCGGGCTACGAGCAGTACTTC.

Here the CDR3 DNA reads TGTGCCAGCAGCAAGATACAGTATTTT. This encodes CASSKIQYF. V is TRBV7-8 and J is TRBJ2-3; D is ambiguous. Germline lookup yields CDR1 SGHVS and CDR2 FQNEAQ. V lost 5 bases and J 12 bases, leaving 6 bases between the germline ends. This CDR3 is built from 9 residues.

With respect to this clonotype: Mismatch with germline at one junction end may stem from a read error. CDR3 nucleotide sequence: TGCAGCGTTGGGGCCGGGGCGAGCTCCTACAATAAGCAGTTCTTC. This translates into CSVGAGASSYNKQFF. The chain recombines TRBV29-1 with TRBJ2-1; possibly TRBD1 or TRBD2 for D (5 bases each). This CDR3 is 15 amino acids long. Germline V gene data show CDR1 as SQVTM and CDR2 as ANQGSEA.

CDR3 nucleotides: TGCGCCAGCAGCGCCGGGACAGGGGCGACTGAAGCTTTCTTT. Its translation: CASSAGTGATEAFF. V is TRBV5-1 and J is TRBJ1-1, with 10 bases identical to TRBD1. The trim removed 4 bases at V and 5 bases at J, leaving 5 bases unmatched. Germline CDR1 is SGHRS and CDR2 is YFSETQ. CDR3 length: 14 amino acids.

This clonotype has only one observation. V and J are TRBV14 and TRBJ2-3; no reliable D call. CDR3 size: 16 residues. The germline V and J ends were trimmed by 3 bases and 1 base, with 14 bases remaining between them. The germline V gene encodes CDR1 SGHDN and CDR2 FVKESK. Here the CDR3 DNA reads TGTGCCAGCAGCCACTCGGCCGGTATAGGCACAGATACGCAGTATTTT. Translation gives CASSHSAGIGTDTQYF.

The chain uses TRBV6-5 and TRBJ1-5, with D uncertain. This CDR3 is built from 14 residues. V was pared by 3 bases and J by 7 bases, with 13 bases between. Germline V gives CDR1 MNHEY, CDR2 SVGAGI. The CDR3 DNA sequence: TGTGCCAGCAGTTATCGGCCTGCGGGGCAGCCCCAGCATTTT. Encoded protein: CASSYRPAGQPQHF.

The chain has TRBV5-1 and TRBJ1-1, with no clear D. The V end lost 0 bases, the J end lost 4 bases, and 7 bases lay between the germline ends. CDR1 and CDR2 from the germline V gene are SGHRS and YFSETQ. This CDR3 is 13 amino acids long. The chain's CDR3 is CASSLVSPTEAFF. CDR3 in DNA: TGCGCCAGCAGCTTGGTCTCCCCCACTGAAGCTTTCTTT.

This chain connects TRBV5-1 to TRBJ2-5, with D maybe TRBD1 (5 bases). Trimming shortened V by 5 bases and J by 2 bases, and 10 bases separated the two germline ends. Germline V CDR1 and CDR2: SGHRS, YFSETQ. This CDR3 is built from 13 residues. CDR3 sequence (DNA): TGCGCCAGCAGGACAGATACACAAGAGACCCAGTACTTC. It codes for CASRTDTQETQYF.

The chain employs TRBV14 and TRBJ2-1; maybe TRBD2 (5 bases). The CDR3 has 14 amino acids. Germline values: CDR1 SGHDN, CDR2 FVKESK. V was pared by 6 bases and J by 9 bases, with 18 bases between. The DNA for the CDR3 is TGTGCCAGCAGACAATCCGAACGGGGTGGTGAGCAGTTCTTC. As protein: CASRQSERGGEQFF.

V gene TRBV3-1 combines with J gene TRBJ2-7; D might be TRBD1 (5 bases). This CDR3 is built from 15 residues. Germline V gene lookup returns CDR1 LGHDT and CDR2 YNNKEL (reference sequence). Trimming stripped 4 bases from V and 1 base from J, with 14 bases between. CDR3 in DNA: TGTGCCAGCAGCCCAGCCCCGGCAGGGTCCTACGAGCAGTACTTC. Amino acids: CASSPAPAGSYEQYF.

This clonotype was seen a few times. This chain joins TRBV7-2 and TRBJ2-7; 10 bases line up with TRBD2. The CDR3 is 17 amino acids. Germline assignment: CDR1 SGHTA and CDR2 FQGNSA. V shed 3 bases and J 4 bases; nucleotides not matched to a gene: 12. CDR3 coding DNA: TGTGCCAGCAGCTTCGCAGCGGGAGGGCTAATGTATTACGAGCAGTACTTC. Translated, it gives CASSFAAGGLMYYEQYF.

V usage is TRBV6-5 and J usage is TRBJ2-2, with unresolved D. This CDR3 has 14 amino acids. The germline V and J ends were trimmed by 5 bases and 7 bases, with 14 bases remaining between them. The V gene's germline CDR1 is MNHEY and CDR2 SVGAGI. The CDR3 DNA follows: TGTGCCAGCAGTCCCGCAGTTGTGTACGGGGAGCTGTTTTTT. Translating gives CASSPAVVYGELFF.

The rearrangement links TRBV12-3 or TRBV12-4 to TRBJ2-3, with D perhaps matching TRBD2 (6 bases). The CDR3 consists of 16 residues. V lost 4 bases and J 1 base, leaving 15 bases between the germline ends. CDR3 sequence (DNA): TGTGCCAGCAGTTCACACCGGGACTCTGGCACAGATACGCAGTATTTT. This translates into CASSSHRDSGTDTQYF.

Only a few counts were recorded for this clonotype. The gene calls are TRBV6-5 and TRBJ2-7; D is possibly TRBD2 (6 bases). Between the trimmed V and J ends, which lost 6 bases and 0 bases, there was a span of 12 bases. Germline CDR1 reads MNHEY; CDR2 reads SVGAGI. There are 14 residues in the CDR3. CDR3 in amino acids: CASRGRAGSYEQYF. As DNA, the CDR3 is TGTGCCAGCAGAGGACGAGCGGGCTCCTACGAGCAGTACTTC.